This T cell receptor beta chain was profiled in a study of T cells in Graves' hyperthyroidism and ophthalmopathy. Study in general: Blood from the periphery was taken at initial diagnosis, before any treatment.

Authors of the study amplified TCR beta CDR3 regions from RNA transcripts. The TCR CDR3 was amplified in a first-round RT-PCR using the HTBI primer set. TCRdb used MiXCR to reprocess the multiplex PCR reads, holding one entry per CDR3 protein. This table holds hundreds of thousands of distinct CDR3 sequences, about 20% found once. This clonotype has a single count. The junction departs from the called germline gene at one end, perhaps through a read error. The source is a man aged 35-49 years with Graves' ophthalmopathy. The specimen was blood.

The CDR3 DNA is TGTGCCGGCAGCTTACCCCCTTTCCGGGCCCCAAACGGGGGCATTCAGTACTTC. Translation gives CAGSLPPFRAPNGGIQYF. The chain recombines TRBV11-2 with TRBJ2-4; maybe TRBD2 (6 bases). The CDR3 consists of 18 residues. From germline, CDR1 is SGHAT and CDR2 FQNNGV.